The clone carrying this T cell receptor beta chain is labeled as large. In TCRdb, the 5' RACE reads were re-called with MiXCR into one record per CDR3 protein. Of over a thousand distinct CDR3 sequences listed, around 13% were seen once; the top ten hold around a sixth. This sample is part of a study of spatial heterogeneity in lung cancer. Time point specified: sample taken at primary tumor resection. Germline V CDR1 and CDR2: KGHDR, SFDVKD. The germline V and J ends were trimmed by 5 bases and 2 bases, with 8 bases remaining between them. CDR3 length equals 14 residues. The sequence derives from a male donor with early-stage non-small cell lung cancer. The chain links TRBV24-1 to TRBJ2-2; D may be TRBD1 (5 bases). This specimen consisted of normal lung tissue next to the tumor, obtained at surgery. CDR3 in amino acids: CATSARVNTGELFF. The DNA for the CDR3 is TGTGCCACCAGTGCCAGGGTCAACACCGGGGAGCTGTTTTTT.